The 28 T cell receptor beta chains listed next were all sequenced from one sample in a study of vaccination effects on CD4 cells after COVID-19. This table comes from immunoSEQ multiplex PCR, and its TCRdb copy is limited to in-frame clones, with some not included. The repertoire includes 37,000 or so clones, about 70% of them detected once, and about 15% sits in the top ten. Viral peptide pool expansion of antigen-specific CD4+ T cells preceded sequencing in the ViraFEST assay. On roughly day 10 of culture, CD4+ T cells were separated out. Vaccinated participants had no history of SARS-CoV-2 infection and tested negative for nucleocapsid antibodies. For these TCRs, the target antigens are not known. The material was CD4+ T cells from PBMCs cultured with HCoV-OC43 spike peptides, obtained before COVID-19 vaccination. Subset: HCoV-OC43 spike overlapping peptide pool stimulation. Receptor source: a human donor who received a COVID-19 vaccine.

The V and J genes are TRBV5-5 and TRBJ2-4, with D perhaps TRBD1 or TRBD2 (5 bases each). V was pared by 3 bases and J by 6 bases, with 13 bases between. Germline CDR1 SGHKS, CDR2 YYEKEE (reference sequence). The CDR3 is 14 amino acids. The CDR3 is CASSSGTFRNIQYF. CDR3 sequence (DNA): TGTGCCAGCAGCTCCGGGACCTTTAGAAACATTCAGTACTTC.

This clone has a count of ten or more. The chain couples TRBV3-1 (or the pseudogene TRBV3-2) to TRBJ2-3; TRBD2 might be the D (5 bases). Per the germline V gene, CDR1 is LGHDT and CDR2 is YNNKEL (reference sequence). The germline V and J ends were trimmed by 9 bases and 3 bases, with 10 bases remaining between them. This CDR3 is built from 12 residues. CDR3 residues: CASIEGTDTQYF. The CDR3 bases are TGTGCCAGTATCGAGGGTACAGATACGCAGTATTTT.

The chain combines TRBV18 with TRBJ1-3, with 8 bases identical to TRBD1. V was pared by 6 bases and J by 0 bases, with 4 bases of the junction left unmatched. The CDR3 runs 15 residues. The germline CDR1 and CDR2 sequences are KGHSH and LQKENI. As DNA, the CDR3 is TGTGCCAGCTCCTCGACAGGGGACTCTGGAAACACCATATATTTT. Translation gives CASSSTGDSGNTIYF.

The CDR3, as DNA: TGCGCCAGCAGCTGGGACAGGGCAAACACTGAAGCTTTCTTT. This translates into CASSWDRANTEAFF. J is TRBJ1-1 and V is TRBV5-1; the match to TRBD1 covers 9 bases. CDR1 SGHRS and CDR2 YFSETQ come from the germline V gene. The CDR3 spans 14 residues. The trim removed 3 bases at V and 2 bases at J, leaving 2 bases unmatched.

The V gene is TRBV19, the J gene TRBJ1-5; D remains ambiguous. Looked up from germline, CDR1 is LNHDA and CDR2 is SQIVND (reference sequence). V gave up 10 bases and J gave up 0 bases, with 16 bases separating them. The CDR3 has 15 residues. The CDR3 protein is CATQLGTDSNQPQHF. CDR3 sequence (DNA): TGTGCCACCCAATTAGGAACAGATAGCAATCAGCCCCAGCATTTT. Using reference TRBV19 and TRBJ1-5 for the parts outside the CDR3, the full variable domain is DGGITQSPKYLFRKEGQNVTLSCEQNLNHDAMYWYRQDPGQGLRLIYYSQIVNDFQKGDIAEGYSVSREKKESFPLTVTSAQKNPTAFYLCATQLGTDSNQPQHFGDGTRLSIL.

CDR3 residues: CASSPNRGPRDGYTF. In nucleotides, the CDR3 is TGTGCCAGTAGCCCCAACAGGGGCCCGAGGGATGGCTACACCTTC. The rearrangement joins TRBV19 to TRBJ1-2; 7 bases align to TRBD1. This CDR3 comprises 15 residues. V gave up 6 bases and J gave up 6 bases; unmatched junction bases: 13. The germline CDR1 and CDR2 sequences are LNHDA and SQIVND (reference sequence).

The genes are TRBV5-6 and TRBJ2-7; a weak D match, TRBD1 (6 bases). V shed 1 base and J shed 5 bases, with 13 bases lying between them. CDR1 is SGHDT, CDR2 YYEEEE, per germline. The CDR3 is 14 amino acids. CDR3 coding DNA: TGTGCCAGCAGCTTGCGAGGACAGTTCAACGAGCAGTACTTC. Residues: CASSLRGQFNEQYF.

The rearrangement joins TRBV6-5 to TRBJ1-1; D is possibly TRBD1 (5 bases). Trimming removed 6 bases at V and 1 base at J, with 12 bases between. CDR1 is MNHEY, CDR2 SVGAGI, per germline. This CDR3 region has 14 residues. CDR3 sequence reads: CASSRRVGNTEAFF. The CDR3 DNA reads TGTGCCAGCAGCCGCAGGGTGGGGAACACTGAAGCTTTCTTT.

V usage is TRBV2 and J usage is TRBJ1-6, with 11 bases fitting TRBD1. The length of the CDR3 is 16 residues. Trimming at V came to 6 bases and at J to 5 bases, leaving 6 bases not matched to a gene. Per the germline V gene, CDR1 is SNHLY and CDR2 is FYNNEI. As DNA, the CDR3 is TGTGCCAGCAGAGTGGACAGGGGGCGAGATAATTCACCCCTCCACTTT. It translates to CASRVDRGRDNSPLHF.

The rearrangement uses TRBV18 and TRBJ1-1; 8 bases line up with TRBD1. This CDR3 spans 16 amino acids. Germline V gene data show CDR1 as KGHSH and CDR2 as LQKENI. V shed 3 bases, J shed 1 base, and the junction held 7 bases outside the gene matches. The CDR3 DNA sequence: TGTGCCAGCTCACCGCAAACAGGGGGAGCGAACACTGAAGCTTTCTTT. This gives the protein CASSPQTGGANTEAFF.

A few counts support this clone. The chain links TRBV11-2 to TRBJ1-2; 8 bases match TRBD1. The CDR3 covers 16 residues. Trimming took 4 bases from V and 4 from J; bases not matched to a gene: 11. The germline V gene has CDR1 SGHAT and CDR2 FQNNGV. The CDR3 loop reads CASSSPRQGSSYGYTF. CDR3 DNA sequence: TGTGCCAGCAGCTCCCCTCGACAGGGGAGCAGCTATGGCTACACCTTC.

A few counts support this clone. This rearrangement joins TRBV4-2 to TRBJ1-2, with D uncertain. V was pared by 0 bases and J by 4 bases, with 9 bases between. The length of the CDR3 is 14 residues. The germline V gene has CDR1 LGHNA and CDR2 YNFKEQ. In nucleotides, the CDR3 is TGTGCCAGCAGCCAAGAAGGAGGAGGCTATGGCTACACCTTC. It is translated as CASSQEGGGYGYTF.

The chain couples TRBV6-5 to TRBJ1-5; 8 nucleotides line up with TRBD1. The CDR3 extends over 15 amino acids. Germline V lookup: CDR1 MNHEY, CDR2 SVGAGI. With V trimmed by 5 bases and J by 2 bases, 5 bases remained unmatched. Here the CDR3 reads CASSTQGAGNQPQHF. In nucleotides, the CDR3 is TGTGCCAGCAGTACGCAGGGGGCGGGCAATCAGCCCCAGCATTTT.

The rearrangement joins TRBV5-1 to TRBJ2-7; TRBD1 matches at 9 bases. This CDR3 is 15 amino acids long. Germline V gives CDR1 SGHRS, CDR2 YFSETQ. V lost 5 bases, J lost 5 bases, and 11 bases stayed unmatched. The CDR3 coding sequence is TGCGCCAGCAGGAGAACAGGGGGCGCCGGTAACGAGCAGTACTTC. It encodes CASRRTGGAGNEQYF.

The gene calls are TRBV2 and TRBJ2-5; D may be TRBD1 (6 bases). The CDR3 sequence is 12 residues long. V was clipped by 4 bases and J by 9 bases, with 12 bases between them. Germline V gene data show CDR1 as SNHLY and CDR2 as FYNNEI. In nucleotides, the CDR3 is TGTGCCAGCAGTGTCTCGCCAGGGGCCCAGTACTTC. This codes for CASSVSPGAQYF.

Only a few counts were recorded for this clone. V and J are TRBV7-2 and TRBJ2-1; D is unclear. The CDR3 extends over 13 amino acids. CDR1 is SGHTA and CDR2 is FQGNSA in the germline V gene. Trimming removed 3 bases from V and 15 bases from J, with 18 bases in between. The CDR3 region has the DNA TGTGCCAGCAGCTTCGATCGGCAAGGAACTGTGTTCTTC. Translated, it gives CASSFDRQGTVFF.

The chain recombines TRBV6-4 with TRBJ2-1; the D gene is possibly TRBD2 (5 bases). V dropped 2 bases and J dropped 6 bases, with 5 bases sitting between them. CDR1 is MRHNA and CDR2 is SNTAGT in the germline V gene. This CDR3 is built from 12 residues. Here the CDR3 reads CASSDGGNEQFF. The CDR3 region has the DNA TGTGCCAGCAGTGACGGAGGCAATGAGCAGTTCTTC.

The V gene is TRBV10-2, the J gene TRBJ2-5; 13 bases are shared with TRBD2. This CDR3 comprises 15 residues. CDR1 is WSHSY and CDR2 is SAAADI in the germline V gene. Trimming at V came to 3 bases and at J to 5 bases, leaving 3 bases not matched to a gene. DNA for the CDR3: TGCGCCAGCAGTGATACTAGCGGGGGGGAGGAGACCCAGTACTTC. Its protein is CASSDTSGGEETQYF.

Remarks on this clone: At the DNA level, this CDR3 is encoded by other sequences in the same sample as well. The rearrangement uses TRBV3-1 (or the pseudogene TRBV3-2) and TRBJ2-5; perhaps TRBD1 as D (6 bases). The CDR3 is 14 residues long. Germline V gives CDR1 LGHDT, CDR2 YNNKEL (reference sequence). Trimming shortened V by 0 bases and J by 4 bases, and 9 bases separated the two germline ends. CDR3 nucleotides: TGTGCCAGCAGCCAAGAGGGCAGGGGAGAGACCCAGTACTTC. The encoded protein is CASSQEGRGETQYF.

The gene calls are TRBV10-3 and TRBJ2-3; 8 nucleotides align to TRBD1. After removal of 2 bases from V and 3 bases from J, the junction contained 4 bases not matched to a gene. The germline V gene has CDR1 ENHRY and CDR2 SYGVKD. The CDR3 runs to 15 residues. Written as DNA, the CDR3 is TGTGCCATCAGTGAGCCTTACAGGGGGACAGATACGCAGTATTTT. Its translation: CAISEPYRGTDTQYF.

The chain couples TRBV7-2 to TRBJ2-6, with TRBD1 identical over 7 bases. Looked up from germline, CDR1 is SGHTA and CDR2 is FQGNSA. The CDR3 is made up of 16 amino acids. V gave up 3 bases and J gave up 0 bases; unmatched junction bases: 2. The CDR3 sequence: CASSFYRGSGANVLTF. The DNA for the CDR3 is TGTGCCAGCAGCTTTTACAGGGGCTCTGGGGCCAACGTCCTGACTTTC.

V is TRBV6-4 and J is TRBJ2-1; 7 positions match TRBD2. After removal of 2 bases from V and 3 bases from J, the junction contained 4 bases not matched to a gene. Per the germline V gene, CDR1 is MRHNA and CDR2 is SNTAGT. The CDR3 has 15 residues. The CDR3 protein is CASSDGAGDYNEQFF. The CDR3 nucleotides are TGTGCCAGCAGTGACGGGGCGGGAGACTACAATGAGCAGTTCTTC.

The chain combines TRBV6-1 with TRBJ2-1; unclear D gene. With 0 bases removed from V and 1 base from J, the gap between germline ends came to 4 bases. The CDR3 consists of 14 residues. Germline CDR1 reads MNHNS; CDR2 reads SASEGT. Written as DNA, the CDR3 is TGTGCCAGCAGTGAAGCGGGATCCTACAATGAGCAGTTCTTC. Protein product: CASSEAGSYNEQFF.

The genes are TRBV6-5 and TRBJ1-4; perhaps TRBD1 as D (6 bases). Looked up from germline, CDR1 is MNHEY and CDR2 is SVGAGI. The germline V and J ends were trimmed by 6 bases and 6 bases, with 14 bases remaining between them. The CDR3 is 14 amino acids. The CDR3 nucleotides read TGTGCCAGCAGACAAACAGGGAATTATGAAAAACTGTTTTTT. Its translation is CASRQTGNYEKLFF.

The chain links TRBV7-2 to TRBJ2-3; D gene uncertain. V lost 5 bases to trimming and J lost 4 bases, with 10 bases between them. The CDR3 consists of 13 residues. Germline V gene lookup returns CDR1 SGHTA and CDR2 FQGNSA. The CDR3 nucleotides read TGTGCCAGCAGCCCGGACCCGGCAGATACGCAGTATTTT. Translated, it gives CASSPDPADTQYF.

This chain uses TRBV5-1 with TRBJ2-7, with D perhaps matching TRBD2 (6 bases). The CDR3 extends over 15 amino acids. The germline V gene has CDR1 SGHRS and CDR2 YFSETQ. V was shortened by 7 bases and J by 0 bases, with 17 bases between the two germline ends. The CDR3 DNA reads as TGCGCCAGCGGGCCCGGGACTCCAGGCTCCTACGAGCAGTACTTC. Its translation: CASGPGTPGSYEQYF.

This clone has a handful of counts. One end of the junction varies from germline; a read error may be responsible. Here the CDR3 reads CASSIDRGQKGVF. CDR3 bases: TGCGCCAGCAGCATTGACAGGGGCCAGAAAGGAGTCTTT. The J gene is TRBJ1-1, the V gene TRBV5-1, with TRBD1 identical over 8 bases. Germline loops: CDR1 SGHRS, CDR2 YFSETQ. The CDR3 is 13 residues long.

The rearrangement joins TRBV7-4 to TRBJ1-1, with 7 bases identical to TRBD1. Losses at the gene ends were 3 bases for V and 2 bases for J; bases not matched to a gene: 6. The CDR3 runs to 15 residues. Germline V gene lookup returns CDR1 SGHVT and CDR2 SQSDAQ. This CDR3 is CASSFRGQTNTEAFF. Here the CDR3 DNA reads TGTGCCAGCAGCTTTAGGGGACAGACAAACACTGAAGCTTTCTTT. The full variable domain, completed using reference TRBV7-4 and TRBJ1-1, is GAGVSQSPRYKVAKRGRDVALRCDSISGHVTLYWYRQTLGQGSEVLTYSQSDAQRDKSGRPSGRFSAERPERSVSTLKIQRTEQGDSAVYLCASSFRGQTNTEAFFGQGTRLTVV.